The 30 T cell receptor beta chains in this list originate from one sample, sequenced in a study of T cell changes during pregnancy in multiple sclerosis. The protocol was immunoSEQ multiplex PCR, while the TCRdb copy is restricted to in-frame clones and leaves out a portion. The table lists 25,000 to 35,000 clones, over 85% of them singletons. Specimen: CD4+ T cells from peripheral blood mononuclear cells, collected in the second trimester of pregnancy. These receptors came from a female donor in good health, enrolled as a control in a pregnancy study.

This chain uses TRBV9 with TRBJ2-5, with 8 bases lining up with TRBD1. Trimming at V came to 4 bases and at J to 0 bases, leaving 14 bases not matched to a gene. This CDR3 is 18 amino acids long. The germline V gene has CDR1 SGDLS and CDR2 YYNGEE. The CDR3 sequence is CASSRTIGGQANQETQYF. The CDR3 DNA reads TGTGCCAGCAGCCGTACAATCGGGGGACAGGCCAACCAAGAGACCCAGTACTTC.

This clone was seen once. The gene calls are TRBV7-9 and TRBJ1-2; 9 bases map to TRBD1. V was clipped by 5 bases and J by 7 bases; unmatched bases: 5. The CDR3 sequence is 13 residues long. The germline CDR1 and CDR2 sequences are SEHNR and FQNEAQ (reference sequence). CDR3 amino acids: CASSLRTGVGYTF. CDR3 sequence (DNA): TGTGCCAGCAGCCTTAGGACAGGGGTTGGCTACACCTTC.

The rearrangement links TRBV10-2 to TRBJ2-1, with D possibly being TRBD1 (6 bases). Germline-derived CDR1 and CDR2 are WSHSY and SAAADI. This CDR3 is built from 13 residues. V was clipped by 6 bases and J by 1 base, with 7 bases between them. CDR3 sequence (DNA): TGCGCCAGCAGGGACAGTTCCTACAATGAGCAGTTCTTC. Amino acid sequence: CASRDSSYNEQFF.

This clone turned up a few times. The J gene is TRBJ1-2, the V gene TRBV6-5, with D hard to call. V gave up 8 bases and J gave up 4 bases, with 8 bases separating them. Per the germline V gene, CDR1 is MNHEY and CDR2 is SVGAGI. This CDR3 has 11 amino acids. The CDR3 loop reads CASGPGYGYTF. CDR3 coding DNA: TGTGCCAGCGGTCCGGGCTATGGCTACACCTTC.

The J gene is TRBJ1-3, the V gene TRBV5-1; no firm D call. Germline-derived CDR1 and CDR2 are SGHRS and YFSETQ. This CDR3 region has 14 residues. V lost 3 bases and J 1 base, leaving 8 bases between the germline ends. The CDR3 bases are TGCGCCAGCAGCTCGGACTTTTCTGGAAACACCATATATTTT. Protein: CASSSDFSGNTIYF.

The chain employs TRBV7-6 and TRBJ2-1; D not resolved. This CDR3 contains 11 residues. Per the germline V gene, CDR1 is SGHVS and CDR2 is FNYEAQ. V gave up 5 bases and J gave up 5 bases, with 4 bases separating them. The CDR3 coding sequence is TGTGCCAGCAGCCTAAACAATGAGCAGTTCTTC. Its translation is CASSLNNEQFF.

The chain carries TRBV2 and TRBJ1-1; 10 bases fit TRBD1. V shed 5 bases, J shed 1 base, and the junction held 4 bases outside the gene matches. In germline, CDR1 is SNHLY, CDR2 FYNNEI. The CDR3 has 15 amino acids. The CDR3 is CASSYWDRGNTEAFF. The CDR3 DNA follows: TGTGCCAGCAGTTATTGGGACAGGGGGAACACTGAAGCTTTCTTT.

The chain combines TRBV7-9 with TRBJ1-4; D is perhaps TRBD1 (5 bases). Trimming removed 1 base from V and 5 bases from J, with 8 bases in between. This CDR3 comprises 14 residues. Germline V gives CDR1 SEHNR, CDR2 FQNEAQ (reference sequence). DNA of the CDR3: TGTGCCAGCAGCTTAGGGGGGGACAATGAAAAACTGTTTTTT. Its translation: CASSLGGDNEKLFF.

In nucleotides, the CDR3 is TGTGCCAGCAGCGTAGGTTCGGGGGGGGCCAGAACCGGGGAGCTGTTTTTT. Translating it yields CASSVGSGGARTGELFF. The rearrangement links TRBV9 to TRBJ2-2, with TRBD2 matching 8 bases. The CDR3 contains 17 residues. The trim removed 0 bases at V and 5 bases at J, leaving 9 bases unmatched. Germline V CDR1 and CDR2: SGDLS, YYNGEE. Full variable domain (outside the CDR3, taken from reference TRBV9 and TRBJ2-2): DSGVTQTPKHLITATGQRVTLRCSPRSGDLSVYWYQQSLDQGLQFLIQYYNGEERAKGNILERFSAQQFPDLHSELNLSSLELGDSALYFCASSVGSGGARTGELFFGEGSRLTVL.

The gene calls are TRBV25-1 and TRBJ2-2, with TRBD1 identical over 8 bases. CDR1 is MGHDK, CDR2 SYGVNS, per germline. The CDR3 is 14 amino acids. With V trimmed by 8 bases and J by 3 bases, 5 bases remained unmatched. The DNA for the CDR3 is TGTGCCAGCCAGCGACAGGGGTACACCGGGGAGCTGTTTTTT. It is translated as CASQRQGYTGELFF.

The chain links TRBV30 to TRBJ1-4; 8 bases match TRBD1. Germline CDR1 and CDR2: GTSNPN and SVGIG (reference sequence). The CDR3 covers 14 residues. V lost 4 bases to trimming and J lost 3 bases; unmatched junction nucleotides: 4. The CDR3 loop reads CAWTPGQANEKLFF. The CDR3 nucleotides read TGTGCCTGGACCCCGGGACAGGCTAATGAAAAACTGTTTTTT.

The chain combines TRBV19 with TRBJ2-7, with a tentative D call TRBD1 (6 bases). V was cut by 3 bases and J by 3 bases, with 15 bases left in between. Germline V lookup: CDR1 LNHDA, CDR2 SQIVND (reference sequence). The CDR3 is 15 residues long. CDR3 region: CASSIRGPPDYEQYF. The CDR3 bases are TGTGCCAGTAGTATCAGGGGACCCCCTGACTACGAGCAGTACTTC.

The V gene is TRBV5-4, the J gene TRBJ1-2; the match to TRBD1 covers 7 bases. Germline V gives CDR1 SGHNT, CDR2 YYREEE (reference sequence). The CDR3 has 14 amino acids. V lost 5 bases to trimming and J lost 3 bases; unmatched junction nucleotides: 7. The CDR3 sequence: CASRGPGGYYGYTF. Written as DNA, the CDR3 is TGTGCCAGCAGAGGGCCAGGGGGTTACTATGGCTACACCTTC.

The chain is built from TRBV7-8 and TRBJ2-4; 15 positions match TRBD2. Germline V gene sequence: CDR1 SGHVS, CDR2 FQNEAQ. CDR3 length: 16 residues. V lost 5 bases, J lost 9 bases, and 8 bases stayed unmatched. In DNA, the CDR3 is TGTGCCAGCAGCCAAGGACTAGCGGGAGGGCCTGGCATTCAGTACTTC. Translating it yields CASSQGLAGGPGIQYF.

V and J are TRBV7-6 and TRBJ2-3, with 8 positions matching TRBD2. The germline V gene has CDR1 SGHVS and CDR2 FNYEAQ. The CDR3 has 16 residues. J was trimmed by 3 bases and V by 1 base; bases with no gene match: 6. This CDR3 is CASSLGSGGPTDTQYF. The DNA of the CDR3 is TGTGCCAGCAGCTTAGGGTCGGGGGGGCCTACAGATACGCAGTATTTT.

The V and J genes are TRBV4-3 and TRBJ1-2; TRBD1 aligns across 7 bases. This CDR3 is 13 amino acids long. Germline-derived CDR1 and CDR2 are LGHNA and YSLEER. V dropped 6 bases and J dropped 5; count of bases not matched to a gene: 6. The CDR3, as DNA: TGCGCCAGCAGTCTAGACAGGGCTTATGGCTACACCTTC. Protein sequence: CASSLDRAYGYTF.

On this clone itself: At one of its ends the junction is not consistent with the germline gene, which may arise from a read error. The V call is TRBV9, the J call TRBJ2-5; 9 bases fit TRBD2. Germline V gene sequence: CDR1 SGDLS, CDR2 YYNGEE. The CDR3 is made up of 15 amino acids. The CDR3 loop reads CASGVMSGGKETQYF. The CDR3 nucleotides read TGTGCCAGCGGCGTAATGAGCGGGGGGAAAGAGACCCAGTACTTC.

As regards this clone: Other DNA sequences in this sample translate to the same CDR3. This rearrangement joins TRBV7-9 to TRBJ2-7, with 8 bases lining up with TRBD2. Germline V CDR1 and CDR2: SEHNR, FQNEAQ (reference sequence). The CDR3 runs 15 residues. The junction had 7 bases not matched to a gene; V was cut back by 3 bases and J by 3 bases. CDR3 nucleotides: TGTGCCAGCAGCTTCGTCTCGGGGGGGGGCTACGAGCAGTACTTC. As protein: CASSFVSGGGYEQYF.

On this clone itself: The junction departs from the called germline gene at one end, perhaps through a read error. The rearrangement uses TRBV7-7 and TRBJ2-5; the match to TRBD2 covers 9 bases. Germline lookup yields CDR1 SSHAT and CDR2 FNYEAQ (reference sequence). The CDR3 is 15 amino acids. As DNA, the CDR3 is TGTGCTAGCAGCTTCCAAGCGGGGGGCTTGGAGACCCAGTACTTC. Translated, it gives CASSFQAGGLETQYF.

This chain links TRBV11-3 with TRBJ1-1; 9 nucleotides match TRBD1. This CDR3 has 15 residues. The V gene's germline CDR1 is SGHNT and CDR2 YENEEA. V was clipped by 2 bases and J by 2 bases; unmatched bases: 3. The CDR3 reads CASSLITGGNTEAFF. The CDR3 bases are TGTGCCAGCAGCTTAATAACAGGGGGCAACACTGAAGCTTTCTTT.

The chain joins TRBV10-1 to TRBJ1-6; the match to TRBD1 covers 9 bases. Trimming at V came to 6 bases and at J to 9 bases, leaving 6 bases not matched to a gene. Germline V gene lookup returns CDR1 WNHNN and CDR2 SYGVQD (reference sequence). The CDR3 runs to 14 residues. The CDR3 DNA follows: TGCGCCAGCAGGAGGGACAGGGAGGGTTCACCCCTCCACTTT. Encoded protein: CASRRDREGSPLHF.

This clone was observed a single time. The CDR3 DNA follows: TGTGCCAGCAGCGTAGCGGGAGCAATAACCGGGGAGCTGTTTTTT. Translated: CASSVAGAITGELFF. The J gene is TRBJ2-2, the V gene TRBV11-2; 9 bases are shared with TRBD2. The germline gives CDR1 SGHAT, CDR2 FQNNGV. The CDR3 is made up of 15 amino acids. V was clipped by 5 bases and J by 5 bases; unmatched bases: 6. The entire variable domain, with the rest obtained from reference TRBV11-2 and TRBJ2-2, is as follows: EAGVAQSPRYKIIEKRQSVAFWCNPISGHATLYWYQQILGQGPKLLIQFQNNGVVDDSQLPKDRFSAERLKGVDSTLKIQPAKLEDSAVYLCASSVAGAITGELFFGEGSRLTVL.

The chain combines TRBV30 with TRBJ1-3; 10 bases agree with TRBD1. V gave up 0 bases and J gave up 0 bases; unmatched junction bases: 5. The V gene's germline CDR1 is GTSNPN and CDR2 SVGIG (reference sequence). The CDR3 length is 17 residues. The CDR3: CAWSVSRTGGSGNTIYF. The CDR3 DNA is TGTGCCTGGAGTGTAAGCAGGACAGGGGGCTCTGGAAACACCATATATTTT.

V is TRBV5-4 and J is TRBJ1-5, with 8 bases identical to TRBD1. V was pared by 4 bases and J by 2 bases, with 5 bases of the junction left unmatched. The CDR3 length is 15 residues. Germline V gives CDR1 SGHNT, CDR2 YYREEE (reference sequence). The CDR3 nucleotides are TGTGCCAGCAGCCCTGGACAGGGCGGCAATCAGCCCCAGCATTTT. Translated, it gives CASSPGQGGNQPQHF. Using reference TRBV5-4 and TRBJ1-5 for the parts outside the CDR3, the full variable domain is ETGVTQSPTHLIKTRGQQVTLRCSSQSGHNTVSWYQQALGQGPQFIFQYYREEENGRGNFPPRFSGLQFPNYSSELNVNALELDDSALYLCASSPGQGGNQPQHFGDGTRLSIL.

V is TRBV19 and J is TRBJ2-3; D remains ambiguous. The CDR3 covers 14 residues. Germline V CDR1 and CDR2: LNHDA, SQIVND (reference sequence). V was pared by 4 bases and J by 4 bases, with 12 bases between. The CDR3 region has the DNA TGTGCCAGTAGTAGTATTACTCCCGCAGATACGCAGTATTTT. Amino acids: CASSSITPADTQYF.

The rearrangement uses TRBV30 and TRBJ2-1; 15 bases agree with TRBD2. CDR3 size: 18 residues. Germline assignment: CDR1 GTSNPN and CDR2 SVGIG (reference sequence). This CDR3 is CAFLGGLAGGSTYNEQFF. The CDR3 DNA reads as TGTGCTTTCTTAGGTGGACTAGCGGGAGGGTCGACCTACAATGAGCAGTTCTTC. Full variable domain (missing parts from reference TRBV30 and TRBJ2-1): SQTIHQWPATLVQPVGSPLSLECTVEGTSNPNLYWYRQAAGRGLQLLFYSVGIGQISSEVPQNLSASRPQDRQFILSSKKLLLSDSGFYLCAFLGGLAGGSTYNEQFFGPGTRLTVL.

The genes are TRBV5-1 and TRBJ1-6, with 8 bases lining up with TRBD1. CDR1 SGHRS and CDR2 YFSETQ come from the germline V gene. The V gene end was trimmed by 5 bases and the J gene end by 2 bases; junction bases not matched to a gene: 3. The CDR3 runs 15 residues. DNA for the CDR3: TGCGCCAGCAGTACAGGGGGGGCCTATAATTCACCCCTCCACTTT. It encodes CASSTGGAYNSPLHF.

The chain joins TRBV30 to TRBJ2-2; D might be TRBD1 (6 bases). Germline-derived CDR1 and CDR2 are GTSNPN and SVGIG (reference sequence). The CDR3 contains 15 residues. V lost 2 bases, J lost 3 bases, and 13 bases lay in between. Here the CDR3 reads CAWSMGARDTGELFF. CDR3 in DNA: TGTGCCTGGAGTATGGGGGCGCGGGACACCGGGGAGCTGTTTTTT.

This chain joins TRBV6-5 and TRBJ1-5; D possibly corresponds to TRBD1 (6 bases). This CDR3 comprises 15 residues. The ends were cut back, 0 bases at V and 4 bases at J, with 10 bases in the middle. CDR1 MNHEY and CDR2 SVGAGI come from the germline V gene. The CDR3 DNA reads as TGTGCCAGCAGTTACTCGGCGGGGGCAAATCAGCCCCAGCATTTT. The encoded protein is CASSYSAGANQPQHF.

This sequence joins TRBV21-1 and TRBJ2-7; the table's D call TRBD2 went unverified against the DNA. TRBV21-1 is flagged as a pseudogene. This CDR3 spans 14 amino acids. Written as DNA, the CDR3 is TGTGCCAGCATTCGCTCGCCCCTCGGCTACGAGCAGTACTTC. Encoded protein: CASIRSPLGYEQYF.